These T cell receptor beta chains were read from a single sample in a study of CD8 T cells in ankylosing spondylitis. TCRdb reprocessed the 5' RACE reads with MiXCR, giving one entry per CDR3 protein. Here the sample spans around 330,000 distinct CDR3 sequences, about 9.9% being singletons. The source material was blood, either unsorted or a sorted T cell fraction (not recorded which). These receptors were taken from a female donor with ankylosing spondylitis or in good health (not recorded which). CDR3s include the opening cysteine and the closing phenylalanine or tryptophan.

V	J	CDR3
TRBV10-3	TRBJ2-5	CAISESTAGETQYF
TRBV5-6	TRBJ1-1	CASRFGTVGSGNTEAFF
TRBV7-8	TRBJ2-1	CASSSDLLSNNEQFF
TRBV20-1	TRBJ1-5	CSAMTAYSNQPQHF
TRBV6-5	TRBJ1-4	CASSSHATNEKLFF
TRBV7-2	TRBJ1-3	CASSEGWTRNTIYF
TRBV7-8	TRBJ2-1	CASSLVVGSSYNEQFF
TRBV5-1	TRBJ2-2	CASSTTSGGPLNTGELFF
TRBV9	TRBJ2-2	CASSARDSRGELFF
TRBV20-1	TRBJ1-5	CSASPGAETRNQPQHF
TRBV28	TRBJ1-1	CASSSARDSQFMNTEAFF
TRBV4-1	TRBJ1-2	CASSQPTKDKGYGYTF
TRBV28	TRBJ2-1	CASTLSGVFNEQFF
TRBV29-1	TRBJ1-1	CSVGDRSLNTEAFF
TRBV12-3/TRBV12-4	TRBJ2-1	CASKKGLAGEGNEQFF
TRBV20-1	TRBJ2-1	CSARPTNSGGFYNEQFF
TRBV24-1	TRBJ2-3	CATSDFSRGDTQYF
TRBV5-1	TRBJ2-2	CASSFEGRVNTGELFF
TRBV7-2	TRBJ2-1	CASSSSSGSYNEQFF
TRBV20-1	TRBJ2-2	CSLWTANTGELFF
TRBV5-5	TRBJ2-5	CASRDLAWETQYF
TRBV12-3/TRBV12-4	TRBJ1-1	CASSPTGRTEAFF
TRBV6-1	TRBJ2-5	CASRVAGQETQYF
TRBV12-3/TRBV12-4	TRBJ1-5	CASSLGGREGVQPQHF
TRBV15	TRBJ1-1	CATSLTVNTEAFF
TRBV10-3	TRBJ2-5	CAISESSSETQYF
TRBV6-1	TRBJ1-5	CASSATGARGNQPQHF
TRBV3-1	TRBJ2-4	CATTLTSLAKNIQYF
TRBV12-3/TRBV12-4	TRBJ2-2	CASSLRGTGPGELFF
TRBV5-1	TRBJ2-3	CASSLHSTTNTQYF
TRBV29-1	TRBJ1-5	CSVATGAGQPQHF
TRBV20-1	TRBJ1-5	CSARRGGGNQPQHF
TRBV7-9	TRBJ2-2	CASSRPPNTGELFF
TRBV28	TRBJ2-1	CASRLRGYNEQFF
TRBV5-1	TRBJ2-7	CASSSTSGTYEQYF
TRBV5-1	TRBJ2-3	CASSLDRPSTDTQYF
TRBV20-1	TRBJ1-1	CSARGGTGLNTEAFF
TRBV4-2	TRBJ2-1	CASSQDSGHYNEQFF
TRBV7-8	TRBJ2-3	CASSLVSGTSGTDTQYF
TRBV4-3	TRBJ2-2	CASSQDGSGGELFF
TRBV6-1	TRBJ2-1	CASSEALQWGNEQFF
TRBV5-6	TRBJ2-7	CASSVGTAEQYF
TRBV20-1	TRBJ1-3	CSAREISSGNTIYF
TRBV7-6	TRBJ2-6	CASSLAGTGANVLTF
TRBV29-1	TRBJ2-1	CSVARSSVEQFF
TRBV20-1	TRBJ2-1	CSTLRRAARDNEQFF
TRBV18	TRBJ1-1	CASSAKQENTEAFF
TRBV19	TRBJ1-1	CASSVTGLKTEAFF
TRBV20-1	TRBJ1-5	CSARVGEGLAQHF
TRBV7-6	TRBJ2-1	CASSFGTLHNEQFF
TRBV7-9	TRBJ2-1	CASSPRLALNNEQFF
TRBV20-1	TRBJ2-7	CSARQGSSYEQYF
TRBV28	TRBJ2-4	CASSPISGTKNIQYF